This passage covers 28 T cell receptor beta chains from one sample sequenced in a study of cytomegalovirus exposure and HLA in healthy donors. Profiling relied on immunoSEQ multiplex PCR, and the TCRdb table lists in-frame clones only, not all of them. Of 130,000 or so clones detected, 85% to 90% appear once; the ten largest clones hold roughly 1.9%. The sequencing input was PBMCs. These TCRs come from a woman in her 30s in good health and CMV-seronegative.

This sequence joins TRBV4-3 and TRBJ1-1, with D possibly TRBD1 on 6 matching bases. Trimming removed 4 bases at V and 3 bases at J, with 9 bases between. The germline gives CDR1 LGHNA, CDR2 YSLEER. This CDR3 has 13 amino acids. The CDR3 loop reads CASSLNRDTEAFF. Here the CDR3 DNA reads TGCGCCAGCAGCCTAAACAGGGACACTGAAGCTTTCTTT.

The chain joins TRBV6-5 to TRBJ2-1, with TRBD1 matching 9 bases. V shed 7 bases, J shed 0 bases, and the junction held 4 bases outside the gene matches. The germline gives CDR1 MNHEY, CDR2 SVGAGI. The CDR3 sequence is 15 residues long. In DNA, the CDR3 is TGTGCCAGCATCCCGACAGGGGGCTCCTACAATGAGCAGTTCTTC. Translated: CASIPTGGSYNEQFF.

This clone was seen once. The chain is built from TRBV5-1 and TRBJ2-2; 8 bases match TRBD1. Germline V gives CDR1 SGHRS, CDR2 YFSETQ. Losses at the gene ends were 6 bases for V and 0 bases for J; bases not matched to a gene: 4. The CDR3 length is 15 residues. DNA of the CDR3: TGCGCCAGCACCCGGACAGGGACGAACACCGGGGAGCTGTTTTTT. Protein: CASTRTGTNTGELFF.

CDR3 bases: TGTGCCAGCAGCTTGGCAAGAGACTCCTCCGGCTCACCCCTCCACTTT. It codes for CASSLARDSSGSPLHF. The V and J genes are TRBV11-2 and TRBJ1-6; D ambiguous. The germline V gene has CDR1 SGHAT and CDR2 FQNNGV. This CDR3 has 16 residues. V was cut by 3 bases and J by 10 bases, with 19 bases left in between.

This sequence joins TRBV19 and TRBJ2-2; a weak D match, TRBD2 (7 bases). Between the trimmed V and J ends, which lost 1 base and 3 bases, there was a span of 15 bases. Germline V lookup: CDR1 LNHDA, CDR2 SQIVND (reference sequence). The CDR3 has 17 residues. CDR3 region: CASSIGGGGWHTGELFF. CDR3 nucleotides: TGTGCCAGTAGTATAGGAGGGGGGGGATGGCACACCGGGGAGCTGTTTTTT.

This chain uses TRBV27 with TRBJ2-1; the match to TRBD2 covers 7 bases. The J segment lost 6 bases and the V segment lost 2 bases, leaving 4 bases of the junction unmatched. The CDR3 loop spans 14 amino acids. The V gene's germline CDR1 is MNHEY and CDR2 SMNVEV (reference sequence). The CDR3 DNA reads TGTGCCAGCAGTTTAGGGGGGGGGACCAATGAGCAGTTCTTC. Amino acid sequence: CASSLGGGTNEQFF.

The V and J genes are TRBV19 and TRBJ1-2; no clear D. The CDR3 is 12 residues long. Trimming removed 5 bases from V and 7 bases from J, with 11 bases in between. CDR1 LNHDA and CDR2 SQIVND come from the germline V gene (reference sequence). CDR3 sequence: CASSLGGSGYTF. CDR3 DNA: TGTGCCAGTAGTCTTGGAGGTAGTGGCTACACCTTC.

This chain joins TRBV6-1 and TRBJ2-2, with 10 positions matching TRBD2. Trimming took 2 bases from V and 1 from J; bases not matched to a gene: 4. Germline V gives CDR1 MNHNS, CDR2 SASEGT. This CDR3 has 17 residues. The CDR3 loop is CASSEPSGGLNTGELFF. CDR3 nucleotides: TGTGCCAGCAGTGAACCTAGCGGGGGCCTGAACACCGGGGAGCTGTTTTTT.

V gene TRBV5-1 combines with J gene TRBJ2-3, with TRBD2 identical over 14 bases. The V gene end was trimmed by 3 bases and the J gene end by 0 bases; junction bases not matched to a gene: 0. Germline V gene lookup returns CDR1 SGHRS and CDR2 YFSETQ. The CDR3 totals 16 residues. CDR3 residues: CASSWTSGGSTDTQYF. CDR3 DNA sequence: TGCGCCAGCAGCTGGACTAGCGGGGGGAGCACAGATACGCAGTATTTT.

As DNA, the CDR3 is TGTGCCTGGAAAGGGGCATGGACTGAAGCTTTCTTT. Amino acids: CAWKGAWTEAFF. This chain joins TRBV30 and TRBJ1-1; tentatively, D is TRBD1 (5 bases). The CDR3 totals 12 residues. V was trimmed by 4 bases and J by 5 bases, leaving 11 bases between them. The germline V gene encodes CDR1 GTSNPN and CDR2 SVGIG (reference sequence). The full variable domain, with the rest looked up from reference TRBV30 and TRBJ1-1, is SQTIHQWPATLVQPVGSPLSLECTVEGTSNPNLYWYRQAAGRGLQLLFYSVGIGQISSEVPQNLSASRPQDRQFILSSKKLLLSDSGFYLCAWKGAWTEAFFGQGTRLTVV.

The chain combines TRBV5-1 with TRBJ2-7; TRBD1 might be the D (5 bases). Trimming left V 0 bases short and J 5 bases short, with 15 bases between. Germline V gives CDR1 SGHRS, CDR2 YFSETQ. There are 15 residues in the CDR3. This CDR3 is CASSLGRAMTDEQYF. DNA of the CDR3: TGCGCCAGCAGCTTGGGCAGGGCAATGACCGACGAGCAGTACTTC.

There are a few counts of this clone. The chain couples TRBV9 to TRBJ1-2, with D perhaps TRBD1 (6 bases). The CDR3 loop spans 14 amino acids. Germline V gene sequence: CDR1 SGDLS, CDR2 YYNGEE. Trimming took off 0 bases at V and 2 bases at J, with 8 bases between the two ends. CDR3 sequence (DNA): TGTGCCAGCAGCGTAGCTACAGGGAACTATGGCTACACCTTC. Translated: CASSVATGNYGYTF.

This chain uses TRBV5-6 with TRBJ2-1; 9 bases match TRBD1. CDR3 size: 16 residues. The V gene end was trimmed by 2 bases and the J gene end by 5 bases; junction bases not matched to a gene: 8. Per germline, CDR1 SGHDT and CDR2 YYEEEE. CDR3 in amino acids: CASSFIATGGHNEQFF. The DNA for the CDR3 is TGTGCCAGCAGCTTCATAGCGACAGGGGGACACAATGAGCAGTTCTTC.

This chain connects TRBV7-9 to TRBJ2-3, with TRBD2 as a possible D gene (5 bases). V lost 5 bases and J 2 bases, leaving 14 bases between the germline ends. Germline CDR1 and CDR2: SEHNR and FQNEAQ (reference sequence). CDR3 length: 15 residues. The CDR3 DNA is TGTGCCAGCAGCCCGCCCGACGGGGACACAGATACGCAGTATTTT. Translating it yields CASSPPDGDTDTQYF.

The J gene is TRBJ1-3, the V gene TRBV5-4; D not resolved. V lost 0 bases, J lost 4 bases, and 8 bases lay in between. The CDR3 is 14 residues long. The germline gives CDR1 SGHNT, CDR2 YYREEE (reference sequence). The CDR3 loop is CASSLGPRGNTIYF. CDR3 nucleotide sequence: TGTGCCAGCAGCTTGGGTCCTCGGGGAAACACCATATATTTT.

As regards this clone: In the same sample, other DNA sequences code for this CDR3. The chain recombines TRBV5-1 with TRBJ2-1, with a possible D match to TRBD1 (5 bases). The ends were cut back, 0 bases at V and 5 bases at J, with 6 bases in the middle. Germline CDR1 SGHRS, CDR2 YFSETQ. The CDR3 loop spans 13 amino acids. CDR3 sequence: CASSLVGDNEQFF. CDR3 DNA sequence: TGCGCCAGCAGCTTGGTAGGGGACAATGAGCAGTTCTTC.

This chain uses TRBV2 with TRBJ2-7; 10 bases map to TRBD1. CDR1 is SNHLY and CDR2 is FYNNEI in the germline V gene. The V segment lost 5 bases and the J segment 3 bases; nucleotides outside the gene matches: 7. The CDR3 is 15 residues long. CDR3 DNA sequence: TGTGCCAGCAGTATCGCGGGGGACAGGGGCTACGAGCAGTACTTC. The encoded protein is CASSIAGDRGYEQYF.

The rearrangement links TRBV4-2 to TRBJ1-6; TRBD1 matches at 9 bases. The CDR3 sequence is 16 residues long. V was clipped by 0 bases and J by 8 bases; unmatched bases: 5. CDR1 is LGHNA, CDR2 YNFKEQ, per germline. CDR3 sequence reads: CASSQDRTGGHSPLHF. In nucleotides, the CDR3 is TGTGCCAGCAGCCAAGATCGAACAGGGGGCCATTCACCCCTCCACTTT.

Only one count was recorded for this clone. The rearrangement uses TRBV7-9 and TRBJ1-4; D remains unclear. The CDR3 has 12 residues. Between the trimmed V and J ends, which lost 5 bases and 5 bases, there was a span of 6 bases. Per the germline V gene, CDR1 is SEHNR and CDR2 is FQNEAQ (reference sequence). The CDR3 DNA reads as TGTGCCAGCAGCCCCTTCAATGAAAAACTGTTTTTT. This sequence encodes CASSPFNEKLFF.

V and J are TRBV25-1 and TRBJ2-7; the D gene is possibly TRBD2 (6 bases). The germline V gene has CDR1 MGHDK and CDR2 SYGVNS. This CDR3 is built from 13 residues. Trimming shortened V by 4 bases and J by 4 bases, and 11 bases separated the two germline ends. In DNA, the CDR3 is TGTGCCAGCAGTGTGGGGCGGGGTTACGAGCAGTACTTC. This encodes CASSVGRGYEQYF.

The chain joins TRBV4-1 to TRBJ2-7, with 8 bases that match TRBD2. The CDR3 totals 15 residues. The germline CDR1 and CDR2 sequences are MGHRA and YSYEKL. J was trimmed by 6 bases and V by 1 base; bases with no gene match: 8. CDR3: CASSQVLAGALEQYF. CDR3 sequence (DNA): TGCGCCAGCAGCCAAGTGCTAGCGGGCGCCCTCGAGCAGTACTTC.

J is TRBJ2-3 and V is TRBV27; a weak D match, TRBD2 (6 bases). Germline V lookup: CDR1 MNHEY, CDR2 SMNVEV (reference sequence). The CDR3 has 14 residues. The germline V and J ends were trimmed by 3 bases and 5 bases, with 12 bases remaining between them. The CDR3 sequence: CASSFARREDTQYF. CDR3 nucleotides: TGTGCCAGCAGTTTCGCGCGGCGGGAAGATACGCAGTATTTT.

The genes are TRBV6-1 and TRBJ1-2; TRBD1 matches 7 bases. The length of the CDR3 is 15 residues. V was clipped by 7 bases and J by 0 bases; unmatched bases: 8. Germline assignment: CDR1 MNHNS and CDR2 SASEGT. This CDR3 reads CASTEQGTTNYGYTF. CDR3 nucleotides: TGTGCCAGCACAGAACAGGGGACGACTAACTATGGCTACACCTTC.

This chain uses TRBV11-1 with TRBJ2-7, with D perhaps TRBD2 (6 bases). The CDR3 has 14 residues. CDR1 and CDR2 (germline): SGHAT, FQDESV (reference sequence). Trimming took off 1 base at V and 3 bases at J, with 10 bases between the two ends. Here the CDR3 reads CASSLEWGDYEQYF. The CDR3 bases are TGTGCCAGCAGCTTAGAATGGGGGGACTACGAGCAGTACTTC. Complete variable domain (other parts from reference TRBV11-1 and TRBJ2-7): EAEVAQSPRYKITEKSQAVAFWCDPISGHATLYWYRQILGQGPELLVQFQDESVVDDSQLPKDRFSAERLKGVDSTLKIQPAELGDSAMYLCASSLEWGDYEQYFGPGTRLTVT.

Relative to its sample, this clone is medium-sized (0.01 to 0.1%). The chain employs TRBV20-1 and TRBJ2-5; D remains ambiguous. This CDR3 comprises 11 residues. The germline V gene encodes CDR1 DFQATT and CDR2 SNEGSKA (reference sequence). V was trimmed by 8 bases and J by 0 bases, leaving 7 bases between them. DNA for the CDR3: TGCAGTTGTGAGGACCAAGAGACCCAGTACTTC. It codes for CSCEDQETQYF.

This sequence joins TRBV7-9 and TRBJ2-7; D remains ambiguous. The germline V gene has CDR1 SEHNR and CDR2 FQNEAQ (reference sequence). The CDR3 is 13 residues long. V lost 0 bases to trimming and J lost 2 bases, with 5 bases between them. This CDR3 reads CASSLAPTYEQYF. DNA for the CDR3: TGTGCCAGCAGCTTAGCCCCCACCTACGAGCAGTACTTC.

This chain links TRBV6-6 with TRBJ2-2; D is uncertain. CDR3 length equals 14 residues. Trimming took 3 bases from V and 0 from J, leaving 5 bases between them. CDR1 is MNHNY, CDR2 SVGAGI, per germline (reference sequence). The CDR3 nucleotides read TGTGCCAGCAGTTATTACACGAACACCGGGGAGCTGTTTTTT. It codes for CASSYYTNTGELFF.

The CDR3 sequence is CASSTRQGAVTGELFF. CDR3 coding DNA: TGTGCCAGCAGCACCCGACAGGGGGCGGTCACCGGGGAGCTGTTTTTT. The chain carries TRBV9 and TRBJ2-2; TRBD1 matches at 10 bases. The V gene's germline CDR1 is SGDLS and CDR2 YYNGEE. Trimming at V came to 4 bases and at J to 4 bases, leaving 7 bases not matched to a gene. The CDR3 consists of 16 residues.